This is a list of T cell receptor beta chains from one sample in a study of T cell responses to AZD1222 COVID-19 vaccine. Clones were read by immunoSEQ multiplex PCR, and TCRdb kept only the in-frame ones, dropping some. The table has under 90,000 clones, 75% to 90% seen once; the top ten hold roughly a tenth. This specimen consisted of peripheral blood, obtained 28 days after the second AZD1222 dose. These TCRs come from an adult who received the AZD1222 COVID-19 vaccine. CDR3s include the opening cysteine and the closing phenylalanine or tryptophan. D genes are given only for firm matches. Clone size is given for some rows only: seen once, a few or many times, or a class if the clone is expanded.

d_gene	j_gene	v_gene	abundance	CDR3aa	CDR3nt
.	TRBJ2-7	TRBV11-2	.	CASSPKGQSLGEQYF	TGTGCCAGCAGCCCAAAAGGACAGTCGCTCGGCGAGCAGTACTTC
.	TRBJ1-5	TRBV6-1	.	CASSEGLTRGQPQHF	TGTGCCAGCAGTGAAGGTTTGACAAGGGGTCAGCCCCAGCATTTT
.	TRBJ1-2	TRBV4-2	few	CASSQAGNYGYTF	TGTGCCAGCAGCCAAGCCGGGAACTATGGCTACACCTTC
TRBD1	TRBJ2-6	TRBV5-5	.	CASSFIIGTGYGGANVLTF	TGTGCCAGCAGCTTTATTATTGGGACAGGGTATGGTGGGGCCAACGTCCTGACTTTC
.	TRBJ2-5	TRBV21-1	.	CASPEETQYF	TGTGCCAGCCCTGAAGAGACCCAGTACTTC
.	TRBJ2-7	TRBV27	.	CASSLDRRSYEQYF	TGTGCCAGCAGTTTGGACCGACGCTCCTACGAGCAGTACTTC
.	TRBJ2-4	TRBV19	.	CASSIGTLRSVAKNIQYF	TGTGCCAGTAGTATTGGGACACTTAGGTCCGTGGCCAAAAACATTCAGTACTTC
.	TRBJ1-2	TRBV5-6	.	CASSFGISPPNYGYTF	TGTGCCAGCAGCTTTGGGATATCCCCCCCTAACTATGGCTACACCTTC
TRBD2	TRBJ2-5	TRBV3-1/TRBV3-2	.	CASSPGLAGGQETQYF	TGTGCCAGCAGCCCGGGACTAGCGGGGGGCCAAGAGACCCAGTACTTC
TRBD1	TRBJ2-1	TRBV7-6	.	CASSSQGRNSLNEQFF	TGTGCCAGCAGCTCACAGGGGCGCAATTCCCTCAATGAGCAGTTCTTC
.	TRBJ2-7	TRBV3-1/TRBV3-2	once	CASSQLGGQQYF	TGTGCCAGCAGCCAATTGGGGGGGCAGCAGTACTTC
TRBD1	TRBJ1-3	TRBV6-1	.	CASSETGDANTIYF	TGTGCCAGCAGTGAGACAGGGGATGCAAACACCATATATTTT
.	TRBJ2-5	TRBV6-5	.	CASSYSFTGQQETQYF	TGTGCCAGCAGTTACTCATTTACGGGTCAGCAAGAGACCCAGTACTTC
.	TRBJ1-1	TRBV10-3	.	CAISGHRDVGTEAFF	TGTGCCATCAGTGGTCACAGGGACGTCGGCACTGAAGCTTTCTTT
.	TRBJ2-4	TRBV5-4	.	CASSLGDINIQYF	TGTGCCAGCAGCTTGGGGGACATAAACATTCAGTACTTC
.	TRBJ2-7	TRBV4-1	few	CASSQLIWYEQYF	TGCGCCAGCAGCCAACTAATATGGTACGAGCAGTACTTC
.	TRBJ2-1	TRBV30	.	CAWTQGSSYNEQFF	TGTGCCTGGACCCAGGGGAGCTCCTACAATGAGCAGTTCTTC
TRBD1	TRBJ1-5	TRBV3-1/TRBV3-2	many	CASSPTGGTNQPQHF	TGTGCCAGCAGCCCGACAGGGGGCACTAATCAGCCCCAGCATTTT
.	TRBJ1-6	TRBV2	.	CASSEDGVGTSASPLHF	TGTGCCAGCAGTGAAGACGGAGTGGGGACATCCGCTTCACCCCTCCACTTT
.	TRBJ2-3	TRBV29-1	.	CSALQGFADTQYF	TGCAGCGCGTTACAGGGTTTCGCAGATACGCAGTATTTT
TRBD1	TRBJ1-2	TRBV3-1/TRBV3-2	once	CASSQQDRSDGYTF	TGTGCCAGCAGCCAACAGGACAGGTCTGATGGCTACACCTTC
.	TRBJ2-2	TRBV18	.	CASSPLAGRNTGELFF	TGTGCCAGCTCACCACTGGCAGGGAGGAACACCGGGGAGCTGTTTTTT
TRBD1	TRBJ1-1	TRBV9	once	CASSSRTGQGAEAFF	TGTGCCAGCAGCTCTCGAACAGGACAGGGTGCTGAAGCTTTCTTT
TRBD2	TRBJ2-3	TRBV28	once	CASSPGLAGGPKDTQYF	TGTGCCAGCAGTCCGGGACTAGCGGGGGGGCCGAAAGATACGCAGTATTTT
.	TRBJ2-7	TRBV2	.	CASSGWGRQSSISEQYF	TGTGCCAGCAGTGGGTGGGGGAGACAAAGTTCTATTAGTGAGCAGTACTTC
TRBD1	TRBJ2-3	TRBV3-1/TRBV3-2	.	CASSQDRTGEPYF	TGTGCCAGCAGCCAAGATCGCACAGGGGAACCGTATTTT
.	TRBJ1-1	TRBV7-9	.	CASSLATPNTEAFF	TGTGCCAGCAGCTTAGCAACACCGAACACTGAAGCTTTCTTT
.	TRBJ2-3	TRBV5-4	.	CASSLGLRGTDTQYF	TGTGCCAGCAGCTTGGGACTTCGTGGCACAGATACGCAGTATTTT
.	TRBJ2-2	TRBV30	.	CAWSDSETGELFF	TGTGCCTGGAGTGATTCCGAAACCGGGGAGCTGTTTTTT
.	TRBJ1-1	TRBV24-1	.	CATRTHGGSTEAFF	TGTGCCACCAGGACTCACGGCGGGAGCACTGAAGCTTTCTTT
.	TRBJ1-6	TRBV28	.	CASSHRGVYHSPLHF	TGTGCCAGCAGTCATCGGGGGGTGTATCATTCACCCCTCCACTTT
.	TRBJ1-1	TRBV6-5	.	CASSYSRVGLGTEAFF	TGTGCCAGCAGTTACTCGAGGGTGGGGTTGGGCACTGAAGCTTTCTTT
TRBD1	TRBJ2-3	TRBV28	.	CASSLIGQGAGDTQYF	TGTGCCAGCAGTTTAATAGGGCAGGGGGCTGGAGATACGCAGTATTTT
.	TRBJ1-2	TRBV6-5	few	CASSYNTGTRGRCTF	TGTGCCAGCAGTTACAACACCGGGACAAGGGGAAGGTGCACCTTC
.	TRBJ2-5	TRBV4-1	.	CASSQSGQGGGETQYF	TGCGCCAGCAGCCAAAGCGGGCAGGGCGGTGGAGAGACCCAGTACTTC
.	TRBJ2-3	TRBV7-3	.	CASSPQYLDTQYF	TGTGCCAGCAGCCCCCAGTATCTAGATACGCAGTATTTT
.	TRBJ2-7	TRBV6-5	.	CASRGGGEQYF	TGTGCCAGCAGGGGAGGAGGGGAGCAGTACTTC
TRBD1	TRBJ1-5	TRBV2	.	CASSTGQGGNQPQHF	TGTGCCAGCAGTACTGGACAGGGAGGCAATCAGCCCCAGCATTTT
TRBD2	TRBJ2-1	TRBV4-2	.	CASSQALAGGFEQFF	TGTGCCAGCAGCCAAGCACTAGCGGGGGGTTTTGAGCAGTTCTTC
.	TRBJ2-7	TRBV3-1/TRBV3-2	.	CASAPRRGYYEQYF	TGTGCCAGCGCGCCCCGGCGAGGGTATTACGAGCAGTACTTC
TRBD1	TRBJ1-2	TRBV6-5	.	CASSYSRTGGRYGYTF	TGTGCCAGCAGTTACTCCCGGACAGGGGGTCGCTATGGCTACACCTTC
.	TRBJ2-2	TRBV11-1	.	CASSLGSEGGELFF	TGTGCCAGCAGCTTAGGGTCTGAGGGCGGGGAGCTGTTTTTT
TRBD2	TRBJ2-5	TRBV19	.	CASSIDTTSGRQETQYF	TGTGCCAGTAGTATAGATACGACTAGCGGTCGACAAGAGACCCAGTACTTC
.	TRBJ2-1	TRBV18	.	CASSPRTVSGGALYNEQFF	TGTGCCAGCTCACCGAGGACAGTCTCGGGCGGGGCACTCTACAATGAGCAGTTCTTC
TRBD1	TRBJ2-3	TRBV18	.	CASSPTWGTDTDTQYF	TGTGCCAGCTCACCCACGTGGGGGACAGACACAGATACGCAGTATTTT
.	TRBJ2-1	TRBV10-3	.	CAISESVRSNEQFF	TGTGCCATCAGTGAATCGGTTAGATCTAATGAGCAGTTCTTC
.	TRBJ1-3	TRBV5-5	.	CASSLFDRTGSLSGNTIYF	TGTGCCAGCAGCCTCTTCGACCGAACAGGGAGCCTCTCTGGAAACACCATATATTTT
.	TRBJ1-4	TRBV9	.	CASSAQGSTNEKLFF	TGTGCCAGCAGCGCACAGGGCTCAACTAATGAAAAACTGTTTTTT
.	TRBJ1-1	TRBV5-4	.	CASSLKLGMNTEAFF	TGTGCCAGCAGCTTGAAATTAGGCATGAACACTGAAGCTTTCTTT
.	TRBJ2-3	TRBV24-1	few	CATSDLGGAEFTDTQYF	TGTGCCACCAGTGACCTGGGCGGAGCGGAATTCACAGATACGCAGTATTTT
TRBD1	TRBJ2-7	TRBV29-1	.	CSASRLGTGTYEQYF	TGCAGCGCCAGCCGCCTGGGGACAGGGACCTACGAGCAGTACTTC
TRBD1	TRBJ1-3	TRBV5-6	.	CASSDWGTGFFSGNTIYF	TGTGCCAGCAGTGACTGGGGGACAGGGTTCTTCTCTGGAAACACCATATATTTT
TRBD1	TRBJ2-3	TRBV2	.	CASSGDRSNTDTQYF	TGTGCCAGCTCGGGGGACAGGTCCAACACAGATACGCAGTATTTT
TRBD2	TRBJ2-1	TRBV11-2	.	CASSLDSGGSYNEQFF	TGTGCCAGCAGCTTGGATAGCGGGGGTTCCTACAATGAGCAGTTCTTC
.	TRBJ1-2	TRBV5-5	.	CASSPTGATHYGYTF	TGTGCCAGCAGCCCAACAGGAGCAACCCACTATGGCTACACCTTC
.	TRBJ1-2	TRBV5-1	.	CASKNPSSNYGYTF	TGCGCCAGCAAAAACCCCTCCTCTAACTATGGCTACACCTTC
.	TRBJ1-6	TRBV30	.	CAWSLGVPLHF	TGTGCCTGGAGTCTGGGAGTACCCCTCCACTTT
TRBD1	TRBJ2-2	TRBV4-1	.	CASSQDRGRELFF	TGCGCCAGCAGCCAGGACAGGGGCCGGGAGCTGTTTTTT
.	TRBJ1-3	TRBV13	.	CASSYGTLRDTIYF	TGTGCCAGCAGCTATGGCACCCTAAGGGACACCATATATTTT
TRBD1	TRBJ1-2	TRBV3-1/TRBV3-2	.	CASSPKSRGSGYTF	TGTGCCAGCAGCCCGAAGTCCAGGGGGAGTGGCTACACCTTC